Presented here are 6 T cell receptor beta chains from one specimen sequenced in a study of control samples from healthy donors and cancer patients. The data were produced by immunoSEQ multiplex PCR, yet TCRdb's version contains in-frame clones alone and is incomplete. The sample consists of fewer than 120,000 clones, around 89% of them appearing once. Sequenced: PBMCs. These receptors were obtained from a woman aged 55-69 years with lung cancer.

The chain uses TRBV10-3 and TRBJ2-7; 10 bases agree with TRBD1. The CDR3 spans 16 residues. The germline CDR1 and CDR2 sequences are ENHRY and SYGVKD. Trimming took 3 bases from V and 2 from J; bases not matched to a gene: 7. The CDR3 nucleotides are TGTGCCATCAGTGAATCTTCCGGGACAGGGGCCTACGAGCAGTACTTC. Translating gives CAISESSGTGAYEQYF.

The DNA for the CDR3 is TGTGCCAGCAGCGTAAGCCCAGATGGTAAGCCCCAGCATTTT. It codes for CASSVSPDGKPQHF. The chain uses TRBV9 and TRBJ1-5; D is unresolved. From germline, CDR1 is SGDLS and CDR2 YYNGEE. The CDR3 has 14 residues. V was clipped by 1 base and J by 8 bases, with 13 bases between them.

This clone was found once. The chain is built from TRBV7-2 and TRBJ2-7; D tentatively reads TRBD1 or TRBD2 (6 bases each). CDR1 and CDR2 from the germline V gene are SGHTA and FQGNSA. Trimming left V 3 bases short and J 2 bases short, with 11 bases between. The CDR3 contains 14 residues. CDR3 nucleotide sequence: TGTGCCAGCAGCTTGGGGGGCCTACCCTACGAGCAGTACTTC. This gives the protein CASSLGGLPYEQYF.

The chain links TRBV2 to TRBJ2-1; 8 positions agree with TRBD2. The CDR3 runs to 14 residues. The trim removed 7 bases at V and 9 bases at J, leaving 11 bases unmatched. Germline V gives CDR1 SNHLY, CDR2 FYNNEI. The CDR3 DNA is TGTGCCAGCATGCCAGGACTAGCTATCAGTGAGCAGTTCTTC. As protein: CASMPGLAISEQFF.

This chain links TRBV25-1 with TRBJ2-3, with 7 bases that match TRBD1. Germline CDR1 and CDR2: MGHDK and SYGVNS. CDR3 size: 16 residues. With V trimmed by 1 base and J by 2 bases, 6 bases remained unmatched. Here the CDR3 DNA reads TGTGCCAGCAGTGAATTTAGGGACAGCCTCACAGATACGCAGTATTTT. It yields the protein CASSEFRDSLTDTQYF.

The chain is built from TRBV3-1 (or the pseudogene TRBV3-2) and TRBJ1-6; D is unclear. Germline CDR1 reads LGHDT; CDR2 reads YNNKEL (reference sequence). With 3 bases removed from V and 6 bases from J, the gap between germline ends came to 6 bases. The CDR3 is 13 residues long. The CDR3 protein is CASSQDGNSPLHF. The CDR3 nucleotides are TGTGCCAGCAGCCAGGACGGTAATTCACCCCTCCACTTT.